Listed here are 25 T cell receptor beta chains from one sample, sequenced in a study of blood T cells in healthy people across ages. Then a second PCR, running about 6 to 11 cycles, was carried out with a sample-barcoded 5' primer and a J-beta primer mix. In TCRdb, the 5' RACE reads were re-called with MiXCR into one record per CDR3 protein. The repertoire holds 1.5 million to 1.9 million distinct CDR3 sequences, with approximately 42% as singletons. Sequenced input: blood. The receptors were sampled from a woman under 30 in good health.

This sequence joins TRBV5-5 and TRBJ2-7; D might be TRBD1 (6 bases). The tail of the sequence fits TRBJ2-5 better, so the J call may be wrong. Per germline, CDR1 SGHKS and CDR2 YYEKEE (reference sequence). The CDR3 sequence is 14 residues long. The DNA for the CDR3 is TGTGCCAGCAGCTTTAGCCGGACAGAAGAGACCCAGTACTTC. Encoded protein: CASSFSRTEETQYF.

Details on this clonotype: This sequence may be a read error, since a much larger clone differs from it by one base. This chain connects TRBV24-1 to TRBJ1-2, with D perhaps matching TRBD1 (6 bases). V lost 3 bases and J 0 bases, leaving 7 bases between the germline ends. This CDR3 spans 14 amino acids. CDR1 is KGHDR, CDR2 SFDVKD, per germline. The CDR3 here is CATSDRTANYGYTF. CDR3 coding DNA: TGTGCCACCAGTGATAGGACAGCTAACTATGGCTACACCTTC.

This clonotype has just a few counts. The gene calls are TRBV4-1 and TRBJ2-7; 8 bases align to TRBD2. There are 14 residues in the CDR3. Trimming removed 2 bases from V and 2 bases from J; junction bases left unmatched: 2. Per the germline V gene, CDR1 is MGHRA and CDR2 is YSYEKL. The CDR3 bases are TGCGCCAGCAGCCAACGCGGGGGGCCCTACGAGCAGTACTTC. It translates to CASSQRGGPYEQYF.

A note on this clonotype: At one boundary the junction diverges from the germline segment, which might be a read error. The rearrangement uses TRBV6-5 and TRBJ2-7; the match to TRBD1 covers 11 bases. This CDR3 spans 15 amino acids. CDR1 and CDR2 (germline): MNHEY, SVGAGI. The CDR3 protein is CVSSYTPGTGGEQYF. The CDR3, as DNA: TGTGTCAGCAGTTACACTCCCGGGACAGGGGGCGAGCAGTACTTC.

The chain uses TRBV5-1 and TRBJ2-2; no firm D call. V was pared by 0 bases and J by 5 bases, with 8 bases between. Germline loops: CDR1 SGHRS, CDR2 YFSETQ. CDR3 length equals 14 residues. The CDR3 loop is CASSLGAETGELFF. In DNA, the CDR3 is TGCGCCAGCAGCTTGGGGGCCGAAACCGGGGAGCTGTTTTTT.

In this sample, this clonotype turned up a few times. J is TRBJ2-1 and V is TRBV20-1; 9 nucleotides agree with TRBD2. The CDR3 runs to 16 residues. The junction had 14 bases not matched to a gene; V was cut back by 2 bases and J by 9 bases. From germline, CDR1 is DFQATT and CDR2 SNEGSKA (reference sequence). In DNA form, the CDR3 reads TGCAGTGCTAGAAGCCCCCCAGCGGGGGGTCAAATTGAGCAGTTCTTC. Its protein is CSARSPPAGGQIEQFF.

This clonotype turned up a few times. The rearrangement links TRBV29-1 to TRBJ1-2; 7 bases align to TRBD1. The V and J ends lost 0 bases and 8 bases, in that order; junction bases with no gene match: 6. This CDR3 has 13 residues. CDR1 and CDR2 (germline): SQVTM, ANQGSEA. This CDR3 is CSVEDPDRDGYTF. Here the CDR3 DNA reads TGCAGCGTTGAAGACCCCGACAGGGACGGCTACACCTTC. Full variable domain (outside the CDR3, taken from reference TRBV29-1 and TRBJ1-2): SAVISQKPSRDICQRGTSLTIQCQVDSQVTMMFWYRQQPGQSLTLIATANQGSEATYESGFVIDKFPISRPNLTFSTLTVSNMSPEDSSIYLCSVEDPDRDGYTFGSGTRLTVV.

V gene TRBV12-3 or TRBV12-4 combines with J gene TRBJ2-5; D unclear. The CDR3 consists of 11 residues. V dropped 2 bases and J dropped 13 bases, with 11 bases sitting between them. Here the CDR3 reads CASSLSGQRYF. The CDR3 bases are TGTGCCAGCAGTTTAAGTGGCCAGCGGTACTTC.

With respect to this clonotype: One junction end does not reproduce the germline sequence, and a read error may be involved. The chain carries TRBV29-1 and TRBJ2-6, with D possibly TRBD1 on 5 matching bases. The germline V gene has CDR1 SQVTM and CDR2 ANQGSEA. The CDR3 loop spans 15 amino acids. The CDR3 loop is CSVEDRKSGASVLTF. The CDR3 DNA reads as TGCAGCGTTGAAGATAGGAAGTCTGGGGCCAGCGTCCTGACTTTC.

This clonotype appeared once. The chain couples TRBV29-1 to TRBJ2-5; D possibly corresponds to TRBD1 (6 bases). Trimming pared 5 bases from V and 11 bases from J, leaving 21 bases between. Germline assignment: CDR1 SQVTM and CDR2 ANQGSEA. The CDR3 extends over 13 amino acids. CDR3 sequence: CSVQGRLSCVQYF. The CDR3 DNA reads TGCAGCGTTCAGGGGCGACTAAGCTGTGTGCAGTACTTC.

The table lists this clonotype with a few counts. The genes are TRBV5-1 and TRBJ1-4; 7 bases match TRBD1. Trimming removed 5 bases from V and 5 bases from J; junction bases left unmatched: 6. Germline V gene sequence: CDR1 SGHRS, CDR2 YFSETQ. The CDR3 is 14 residues long. As DNA, the CDR3 is TGCGCCAGCAGGCCGGGACAGCTGAATGAAAAACTGTTTTTT. As protein: CASRPGQLNEKLFF.

The chain is built from TRBV11-3 and TRBJ2-7; 7 nucleotides line up with TRBD1. The J call may be faulty, since TRBJ2-5 better matches the DNA end. From germline, CDR1 is SGHNT and CDR2 YENEEA. The CDR3 has 15 amino acids. CDR3 amino acids: CASSLEGTDRETQYF. The CDR3 nucleotides are TGTGCCAGCAGCTTAGAGGGGACAGATCGAGAGACCCAGTACTTC.

Only a few counts were recorded for this clonotype. This chain links TRBV15 with TRBJ1-5; D remains ambiguous. The CDR3 has 12 residues. The V gene's germline CDR1 is LNHNV and CDR2 YYDKDF (reference sequence). The V gene lost 4 bases and the J gene lost 4 bases, with 5 bases spanning the gap. CDR3: CATSNLNQPQHF. CDR3 in DNA: TGTGCCACCAGCAATCTGAATCAGCCCCAGCATTTT.

The chain links TRBV12-3 or TRBV12-4 to TRBJ1-5, with a possible D match to TRBD1 (5 bases). The CDR3 has 19 amino acids. The V end lost 5 bases, the J end lost 0 bases, and 23 bases lay between the germline ends. CDR3 in amino acids: CASSPWGSVGYYSNQPQHF. The CDR3 DNA reads TGTGCCAGCAGTCCATGGGGGTCGGTCGGATATTATAGCAATCAGCCCCAGCATTTT.

The CDR3 DNA is TGTGCCACCAGCAGACCCGAGAGCACAGATACGCAGTATTTT. Translation gives CATSRPESTDTQYF. The chain has TRBV15 and TRBJ2-3; D ambiguous. The V gene lost 2 bases and the J gene lost 0 bases, with 6 bases spanning the gap. Germline-derived CDR1 and CDR2 are LNHNV and YYDKDF (reference sequence). There are 14 residues in the CDR3.

The V call is TRBV20-1, the J call TRBJ2-1, with 9 bases identical to TRBD2. The germline CDR1 and CDR2 sequences are DFQATT and SNEGSKA (reference sequence). CDR3 length equals 16 residues. Unmatched junction bases numbered 10, after V lost 3 bases and J lost 4 bases. CDR3 protein: CSARGSVLAGYNEQFF. CDR3 sequence (DNA): TGCAGTGCTAGGGGGTCGGTACTAGCGGGTTACAATGAGCAGTTCTTC.

DNA for the CDR3: TGTGCCAGCAGTTCCTCAGGGGGAGAAGAGACCCAGTACTTC. Protein sequence: CASSSSGGEETQYF. This rearrangement joins TRBV6-2 or TRBV6-3 to TRBJ2-7; 7 positions agree with TRBD1. The last part of the DNA fits TRBJ2-5 better; the J call may be wrong. CDR1 is MNHEY and CDR2 is SVGEGT in the germline V gene. This CDR3 comprises 14 residues.

This chain links TRBV14 with TRBJ2-5, with 11 positions matching TRBD2. CDR3 length: 15 amino acids. The germline CDR1 and CDR2 sequences are SGHDN and FVKESK. V lost 3 bases to trimming and J lost 11 bases; unmatched junction nucleotides: 11. CDR3 sequence reads: CASSHTSGSFHEQYF. In DNA, the CDR3 is TGTGCCAGCAGCCATACTAGCGGGAGTTTCCATGAGCAGTACTTC.

V is TRBV12-3 or TRBV12-4 and J is TRBJ1-4; tentative D call: TRBD1 (5 bases). There are 17 residues in the CDR3. The V and J ends lost 6 bases and 0 bases respectively, with 17 bases between them. Here the CDR3 reads CASSPGRTIATNEKLFF. For the CDR3, the DNA is TGTGCCAGCAGCCCGGGACGGACTATCGCAACTAATGAAAAACTGTTTTTT.

This chain joins TRBV20-1 and TRBJ1-1, with no clear D. Trimming stripped 6 bases from V and 1 base from J, with 9 bases between. This CDR3 has 12 amino acids. Germline lookup yields CDR1 DFQATT and CDR2 SNEGSKA (reference sequence). The CDR3 nucleotides are TGCAGTGCCCCGTACCAGAACACTGAAGCTTTCTTT. It encodes CSAPYQNTEAFF.

This chain uses TRBV20-1 with TRBJ2-1, with a weak D call TRBD2 (5 bases). Deletions cut 6 bases from V and 4 bases from J, with 13 bases between. Germline V gene lookup returns CDR1 DFQATT and CDR2 SNEGSKA (reference sequence). There are 13 residues in the CDR3. Written as DNA, the CDR3 is TGCAGTGCGAATCGGGATCGATACAATGAGCAGTTCTTC. Its protein product is CSANRDRYNEQFF.

The V call is TRBV7-2, the J call TRBJ2-3, with D perhaps assigned TRBD1 or TRBD2 (5 bases each). This CDR3 spans 13 amino acids. The germline CDR1 and CDR2 sequences are SGHTA and FQGNSA. Trimming shortened V by 11 bases and J by 4 bases, and 16 bases separated the two germline ends. CDR3 region: CACKTRGADTQYF. The CDR3 DNA is TGTGCCTGCAAAACGAGAGGGGCAGATACGCAGTATTTT.

This clonotype turned up a few times. The chain joins TRBV4-3 to TRBJ2-1; D remains ambiguous. The V end lost 0 bases, the J end lost 6 bases, and 9 bases lay between the germline ends. The germline V gene has CDR1 LGHNA and CDR2 YSLEER. This CDR3 is 14 amino acids long. Written as DNA, the CDR3 is TGCGCCAGCAGCCAAGAGGTGGGTTTCAATGAGCAGTTCTTC. It translates to CASSQEVGFNEQFF.

The rearrangement links TRBV18 to TRBJ2-5; D is unclear. Germline V gene lookup returns CDR1 KGHSH and CDR2 LQKENI. The CDR3 contains 14 residues. The V gene lost 3 bases and the J gene lost 4 bases, with 12 bases spanning the gap. The CDR3, as DNA: TGTGCCAGCTCACCGAACGCCTTGTCAGAGACCCAGTACTTC. It encodes CASSPNALSETQYF.

V and J are TRBV12-3 or TRBV12-4 and TRBJ1-2; D gene ambiguous. This CDR3 region has 14 residues. V was trimmed by 2 bases and J by 8 bases, leaving 15 bases between them. The CDR3 here is CASSLSGPSGGYTF. CDR3 nucleotide sequence: TGTGCCAGCAGTTTATCGGGCCCCTCGGGGGGCTACACCTTC.